This T cell receptor beta chain was obtained from a study of shared clonotypes between healthy human individuals (dated by TCRdb to 2018 to 2020). With respect to the entire study: The cohort included a few men and a couple of women between 18 and 49 years of age. Different laboratories and diverse techniques were used to prepare libraries and sequence TCR repertoires, to increase sequencing depth and limit assay-specific biases. Per donor, three plates each were used for CD4 naive and CD4 memory, two for CD8 naive, and one for CD8 memory. To estimate repertoire size and how much clonotypes are shared between individuals, the study performed deep sequencing of blood TCR repertoires from five healthy adults. Per donor, leukapheresis produced somewhere between about 0.9 and 9.5 billion PBMCs.

Using the deep immunoSEQ assay, TCR CDR3 regions were amplified from genomic DNA by multiplex PCR. Extracted genomic DNA from each cell subset was distributed evenly across all wells of several immunoSEQ 96-well plates, and each plate was treated as a replicate. For sorted subsets, each replicate PCR was loaded with approximately 0.2 ug genomic DNA, equivalent to 25,000 to 35,000 T cell genomes. Purified libraries were quantified with a Qubit 3.0 fluorometer, sized on a Bioanalyzer 2100, and re-quantified with the KAPA Library Quantification kit. Every immunoSEQ 96-well plate was sequenced on a separate single-read 150-cycle Illumina NextSeq 550 flow cell. As for the original processing: Because the immunoSEQ output held only junctional sequences and lacked quality scores, the filtering could not match the filtering applied to full-length reads. To assign V/J genes and CDR3, sequences were annotated using PyIR, a Python wrapper for IgBLAST v1.9, with IMGT germline references. Reads with weak V/J assignments (E-value above 1e-6), missing CDR3, stop codons, out-of-frame junctions, or ambiguous translated residues were removed. V3J clonotypes were defined as sequences sharing an identical inferred V gene, J gene, and CDR3 amino acid sequence. The percentage overlap between two repertoires was calculated by dividing the number of shared unique clonotypes by the size of the smaller repertoire. RTK rarefaction, the Chao1 estimator, and Recon v2.1 estimates of unobserved clonotypes were used to assess repertoire richness. Generation probabilities for all TCRbeta clonotypes obtained by the gDNA method from several donors were computed using OLGA. The clones in this table, taken by TCRdb from immuneACCESS, are in-frame only. Not every clone is retained; where verified, under half of the shortfall comes from an unresolved V gene, and the cause of the rest is unknown. For V, J and clone size, that table is used; D and trimming come from the DNA. In all, the sample holds about a million clones, and more than 60% of those were seen once. The ten top clones hold around 1.4% of the sample.

Donors were healthy HIV-negative adults with no recently reported acute infections or vaccinations. Every donor was a Caucasian adult living in Nashville, Tennessee, USA. CD4+ T cells were enriched by magnetic negative selection; naive cells were then positively selected on CD45RA, and the negative fraction formed the memory subset. After blood collection by leukapheresis, PBMCs were isolated using Ficoll-Histopaque density gradient centrifugation and then cryopreserved in the vapor phase of liquid nitrogen. Purity and quantity of every magnetically sorted T cell population were checked by analytical flow cytometry. Genomic DNA was isolated from every sorted fraction and measured by UV absorbance on a Nanodrop 2000c. Study-wide conclusions, independent of this receptor: Based on pairwise subsampling, the degree of clonotype sharing among donors was expected to be affected by sequencing depth. Rarefaction of sorted-subset datasets indicated incomplete sequencing despite the large sequencing depth. Higher generation probabilities were observed for clonotypes shared by all four sorted-subset donors than for non-shared clonotypes. Naive subsets generally had larger estimated clonotype richness than memory subsets. Sharing across several donors was observed for roughly 5% of naive CD4, over 3% of naive CD8, 2% to 2.5% of memory CD4, and around 0.4% of memory CD8 clonotypes. The small number of donors limited the genetic and exposure-history diversity represented. Sampling was restricted to blood, and TCR repertoires in tissue are likely to differ from TCR repertoires in blood.

This clone appeared a single time. Its antigen target is currently unknown. There are no base qualities to consult, and no much larger clone falls within one base. The CDR3 sequence holds 15 residues, the cysteine and phenylalanine included. Left in the record is the CDR3 DNA by itself, 45 bases read in frame from the first base. Based on the germline V gene, the CDR1 and CDR2 sequences are MDHEN and SYDVKM. Deletion took 4 bases off V and 2 bases off J, with a span of 15 bases between the germline ends. The TCR comes from a man younger than 35 in good health. The V and J genes are TRBV28 and TRBJ2-7; a tentative D call is TRBD1 (5 bases match). Source material: memory CD4+ T cells sorted from blood. Read against the paper, the sample's cell subset or site label means: CD45RA-negative fraction. The CDR3 sequence is CASSSGRDFPYEQYF. In nucleotides, the sequence is TGTGCCAGCAGTTCTGGCAGGGATTTCCCCTACGAGCAGTACTTC.